A few counts support the clone carrying this T cell receptor beta chain. This record belongs to a study of blood T cell repertoires in COVID-19. Overall study context: PBMCs, B-cell-depleted T cells, or T cells were the source of the cDNA or gDNA that made up the material.

Measured with immunoSEQ multiplex PCR; TCRdb has only the in-frame clones, and not every one. The top ten clones hold roughly 9.7% of a sample with roughly 190,000 clones, 86% of them seen once. Seattle patients were enrolled while actively infected and followed longitudinally. Germline V gene sequence: CDR1 SNHLY, CDR2 FYNNEI. The CDR3 has 13 amino acids. Trimming pared 3 bases from V and 4 bases from J, leaving 7 bases between. The TCR was taken from a woman aged 60-75 years with COVID-19, enrolled during active disease. The rearrangement links TRBV2 to TRBJ1-5; D gene ambiguous. The source material was peripheral blood. The CDR3 coding sequence is TGTGCCAGCAGTGACAGGTTTAATCAGCCCCAGCATTTT. Residues: CASSDRFNQPQHF.